A single sample is the source of the 22 T cell receptor beta chains below, sequenced in a study of PD-L1 blockade in urothelial cancer. Time point described: pretreatment peripheral blood. TCRdb's table, derived via immunoSEQ multiplex PCR, lists solely in-frame clones and lacks some. The sample consists of 70,000 to 90,000 clones, 85% of them appearing once. The sample was PBMCs, taken around atezolizumab (anti-PD-L1) treatment. The source of these receptors is a man between 60 and 75 years old with urothelial cancer.

V usage is TRBV30 and J usage is TRBJ1-6, with 7 bases matching TRBD1. This CDR3 is built from 13 residues. V was clipped by 8 bases and J by 5 bases; unmatched bases: 6. CDR1 and CDR2 from the germline V gene are GTSNPN and SVGIG (reference sequence). The CDR3 nucleotides read TGTGCCCTGAAACAGGGGAATAATTCACCCCTCCACTTT. It encodes CALKQGNNSPLHF.

This chain joins TRBV4-3 and TRBJ2-5; 14 positions agree with TRBD2. CDR3 length equals 15 residues. Looked up from germline, CDR1 is LGHNA and CDR2 is YSLEER. V lost 6 bases, J lost 7 bases, and 7 bases stayed unmatched. The CDR3 DNA follows: TGCGCCAGCAGTCGCGGACTAGCGGGGGGTGGGACCCAGTACTTC. Translated, it gives CASSRGLAGGGTQYF.

CDR3 amino acids: CASSLWVGPSGANVLTF. CDR3 bases: TGTGCCAGTAGTCTATGGGTGGGGCCCTCCGGGGCCAACGTCCTGACTTTC. The chain links TRBV19 to TRBJ2-6; weak D call: TRBD1 (5 bases). From germline, CDR1 is LNHDA and CDR2 SQIVND (reference sequence). V was trimmed by 5 bases and J by 4 bases, leaving 18 bases between them. This CDR3 has 17 residues. Looking up the rest from reference TRBV19 and TRBJ2-6 gives the full variable domain: DGGITQSPKYLFRKEGQNVTLSCEQNLNHDAMYWYRQDPGQGLRLIYYSQIVNDFQKGDIAEGYSVSREKKESFPLTVTSAQKNPTAFYLCASSLWVGPSGANVLTFGAGSRLTVL.

With respect to this clone: The sample contains more than one DNA sequence encoding this CDR3. CDR3 nucleotides: TGCAGTGCGAGGGTCGAATACGAGCAGTACTTC. Its translation: CSARVEYEQYF. The chain is built from TRBV20-1 and TRBJ2-7, with D possibly matching TRBD2 (5 bases). There are 11 residues in the CDR3. Germline CDR1 DFQATT, CDR2 SNEGSKA (reference sequence). Trimming shortened V by 6 bases and J by 4 bases, and 10 bases separated the two germline ends.

The J gene is TRBJ2-1, the V gene TRBV11-3; no clear D. Germline V gene lookup returns CDR1 SGHNT and CDR2 YENEEA. V was trimmed by 0 bases and J by 2 bases, leaving 11 bases between them. This CDR3 spans 16 amino acids. The CDR3 sequence: CASSLDGGNPYNEQFF. CDR3 DNA sequence: TGTGCCAGCAGCTTAGATGGCGGAAACCCCTACAATGAGCAGTTCTTC.

The chain employs TRBV5-1 and TRBJ2-2; D is possibly TRBD1 (5 bases). This CDR3 region has 18 residues. Germline assignment: CDR1 SGHRS and CDR2 YFSETQ. The V gene lost 6 bases and the J gene lost 0 bases, with 21 bases spanning the gap. In nucleotides, the CDR3 is TGCGCCAGCACCTCACGGGTTGTAGCAGGGTCGAACACCGGGGAGCTGTTTTTT. Translating it yields CASTSRVVAGSNTGELFF.

This sequence joins TRBV5-4 and TRBJ2-2, with D maybe TRBD2 (6 bases). Germline V lookup: CDR1 SGHNT, CDR2 YYREEE (reference sequence). CDR3 length equals 15 residues. V lost 7 bases, J lost 6 bases, and 19 bases lay in between. The CDR3 sequence: CASSPHGGFAGELFF. The CDR3 bases are TGTGCCAGCTCCCCTCATGGAGGGTTCGCCGGGGAGCTGTTTTTT.

The chain joins TRBV28 to TRBJ1-2; D may be TRBD1 (6 bases). Germline lookup yields CDR1 MDHEN and CDR2 SYDVKM. This CDR3 region has 16 residues. Trimming removed 8 bases at V and 6 bases at J, with 25 bases between. This CDR3 reads CASGVPGQGWTDGYTF. The CDR3 DNA reads TGTGCCAGCGGGGTCCCGGGACAAGGTTGGACGGATGGCTACACCTTC.

The V and J genes are TRBV18 and TRBJ2-6; D may be TRBD1 (6 bases). The CDR3 length is 18 residues. The germline V gene has CDR1 KGHSH and CDR2 LQKENI. Trimming stripped 4 bases from V and 1 base from J, with 17 bases between. The DNA of the CDR3 is TGTGCCAGCTCACGGAGCGGACAGTCAATTTCTGGGGCCAACGTCCTGACTTTC. Its protein is CASSRSGQSISGANVLTF. Filled out from reference TRBV18 and TRBJ2-6, the complete variable domain reads NAGVMQNPRHLVRRRGQEARLRCSPMKGHSHVYWYRQLPEEGLKFMVYLQKENIIDESGMPKERFSAEFPKEGPSILRIQQVVRGDSAAYFCASSRSGQSISGANVLTFGAGSRLTVL.

V is TRBV7-8 and J is TRBJ2-6; 11 positions agree with TRBD1. From germline, CDR1 is SGHVS and CDR2 FQNEAQ. V lost 5 bases, J lost 2 bases, and 5 bases stayed unmatched. The CDR3 loop spans 17 amino acids. CDR3 bases: TGTGCCAGCAGCACCAGGACAGGGGGCGCTGGGGCCAACGTCCTGACTTTC. This encodes CASSTRTGGAGANVLTF.

V gene TRBV30 combines with J gene TRBJ1-1; maybe TRBD1 (5 bases). Germline V gene sequence: CDR1 GTSNPN, CDR2 SVGIG (reference sequence). Between the trimmed V and J ends, which lost 7 bases and 5 bases, there was a span of 14 bases. The CDR3 is made up of 12 amino acids. In nucleotides, the CDR3 is TGTGCCTTGCTGACAGAACCAACTGAAGCTTTCTTT. It codes for CALLTEPTEAFF.

This clone was counted only a few times. The CDR3 DNA sequence: TGTGCCTGGAGCCGCCGGAGTACCGGCTATGGCTACACCTTC. Its protein product is CAWSRRSTGYGYTF. The chain carries TRBV30 and TRBJ1-2; D is unresolved. CDR3 length equals 14 residues. Germline V lookup: CDR1 GTSNPN, CDR2 SVGIG (reference sequence). V was trimmed by 3 bases and J by 4 bases, leaving 15 bases between them. The full variable domain, completed using reference TRBV30 and TRBJ1-2, is SQTIHQWPATLVQPVGSPLSLECTVEGTSNPNLYWYRQAAGRGLQLLFYSVGIGQISSEVPQNLSASRPQDRQFILSSKKLLLSDSGFYLCAWSRRSTGYGYTFGSGTRLTVV.

This chain connects TRBV10-3 to TRBJ2-7; TRBD2 matches at 11 bases. CDR3 length: 15 amino acids. Germline V gives CDR1 ENHRY, CDR2 SYGVKD. The V and J ends lost 4 bases and 3 bases, in that order; junction bases with no gene match: 5. The CDR3 DNA reads TGTGCCATCAGTGGGGGACTAGCGGTATTCTACGAGCAGTACTTC. This encodes CAISGGLAVFYEQYF.

The chain carries TRBV7-8 and TRBJ2-1; no firm D call. V lost 4 bases, J lost 1 base, and 14 bases lay in between. The CDR3 runs 16 residues. Germline V gives CDR1 SGHVS, CDR2 FQNEAQ. The CDR3 is CASSSISGVSYNEQFF. CDR3 bases: TGTGCCAGCAGCTCTATCTCGGGTGTTTCCTACAATGAGCAGTTCTTC.

This clone was seen once. The gene calls are TRBV6-5 and TRBJ1-4; TRBD1 might be the D (6 bases). V dropped 0 bases and J dropped 8 bases, with 13 bases sitting between them. The CDR3 extends over 15 amino acids. Germline CDR1 reads MNHEY; CDR2 reads SVGAGI. The CDR3 loop reads CASSYSTGLGEKLFF. In DNA, the CDR3 is TGTGCCAGCAGTTACTCGACAGGCCTCGGGGAAAAACTGTTTTTT.

This clone was seen a few times. The chain joins TRBV28 to TRBJ1-5, with a tentative D call TRBD1 (6 bases). This CDR3 has 15 residues. V lost 3 bases to trimming and J lost 2 bases, with 11 bases between them. CDR1 is MDHEN and CDR2 is SYDVKM in the germline V gene. The CDR3 DNA follows: TGTGCCAGCAGTTTTTTACAGGGTGGCAATCAGCCCCAGCATTTT. Protein: CASSFLQGGNQPQHF.

The chain employs TRBV11-2 and TRBJ2-7, with D possibly TRBD1 on 5 matching bases. The CDR3 is 13 amino acids. Trimming removed 11 bases from V and 1 base from J, with 15 bases in between. Germline CDR1 and CDR2: SGHAT and FQNNGV. As DNA, the CDR3 is TGTGCCGTTGGGGCGGATATTTCCTACGAGCAGTACTTC. This sequence encodes CAVGADISYEQYF.

V and J are TRBV14 and TRBJ1-3; D perhaps matches TRBD1 (5 bases). The length of the CDR3 is 17 residues. CDR1 and CDR2 from the germline V gene are SGHDN and FVKESK. The V and J ends lost 3 bases and 0 bases respectively, with 15 bases between them. The CDR3 spells CASSQAGLQLSGNTIYF. The DNA of the CDR3 is TGTGCCAGCAGCCAGGCGGGGCTGCAACTCTCTGGAAACACCATATATTTT.

The V and J genes are TRBV21-1 and TRBJ2-7; the D call in the table, TRBD1, was not verified against the DNA. TRBV21-1 is a documented pseudogene. This CDR3 is built from 14 residues. The CDR3 here is CASHRDIPPYEQYF. CDR3 DNA: TGTGCCAGCCACCGGGACATTCCGCCCTACGAGCAGTACTTC.

This chain links TRBV27 with TRBJ2-7; 10 bases are shared with TRBD1. Unmatched junction bases numbered 2, after V lost 4 bases and J lost 2 bases. CDR3 length: 14 residues. Germline lookup yields CDR1 MNHEY and CDR2 SMNVEV (reference sequence). Here the CDR3 reads CASSYGTGAYEQYF. The CDR3 nucleotides read TGTGCCAGCAGTTACGGGACAGGGGCCTACGAGCAGTACTTC.

The CDR3 protein is CASSPLTALNTEAFF. CDR3 coding DNA: TGTGCCAGCAGCCCATTGACAGCCCTGAACACTGAAGCTTTCTTT. This chain joins TRBV7-6 and TRBJ1-1; D is perhaps TRBD1 (5 bases). Germline V gives CDR1 SGHVS, CDR2 FNYEAQ. The germline V and J ends were trimmed by 5 bases and 0 bases, with 13 bases remaining between them. This CDR3 region has 15 residues.

The V gene is TRBV7-9, the J gene TRBJ2-2; possible D gene TRBD1, 5 bases. This CDR3 spans 17 amino acids. Germline V gene lookup returns CDR1 SEHNR and CDR2 FQNEAQ (reference sequence). Trimming took 1 base from V and 3 from J, leaving 15 bases between them. CDR3 in amino acids: CASSLDLQGGYTGELFF. CDR3 nucleotides: TGTGCCAGCAGCTTAGATCTCCAGGGCGGATACACCGGGGAGCTGTTTTTT.